This T cell receptor (beta chain) appears in the sequencing data of a study of blood T cell repertoires in COVID-19. Study in general: COVID-19 samples from acute and convalescent phases originated in the United States, Italy and Spain.

The study drew participants aged about 18 to 95 years from approximately 25 US areas. The study assigned cohorts using participant-reported clinical history. In the 2 weeks before study entry, exposed participants met a COVID-19 case, which was PCR-confirmed or clinician-diagnosed. Assay used: immunoSEQ multiplex PCR; TCRdb lists only in-frame clones, some missing. The table lists approximately 260,000 clones, roughly 85% of them singletons. Sequencing used PBMCs or T cells enriched from blood (not recorded which). This TCR derives from a woman in her fifties or sixties who had been exposed to COVID-19.

The CDR3 DNA follows: TGTGCCAGCAGCCCAAATACGGGACAGGGGAACTACGAGCAGTACTTC. Encoded protein: CASSPNTGQGNYEQYF. This chain uses TRBV7-6 with TRBJ2-7; 10 bases are a match to TRBD1. This CDR3 has 16 amino acids. The trim removed 5 bases at V and 3 bases at J, leaving 10 bases unmatched. Germline V CDR1 and CDR2: SGHVS, FNYEAQ.